A single sample is the source of the 25 T cell receptor beta chains below, sequenced in a study of identifying expanded T cells in peripheral blood. This table comes from immunoSEQ multiplex PCR, and its TCRdb copy is limited to in-frame clones, with some not included. The table lists around 120,000 clones, 75% to 90% of them singletons. Material: blood. The origin of the receptors is a person between 18 and 75 years old in good health.

The J gene is TRBJ2-2, the V gene TRBV2; D possibly corresponds to TRBD2 (7 bases). The CDR3 sequence is 15 residues long. Germline-derived CDR1 and CDR2 are SNHLY and FYNNEI. The V end lost 8 bases, the J end lost 2 bases, and 15 bases lay between the germline ends. DNA of the CDR3: TGTGCCAGCGGGGGCGGGGGCACTAACACCGGGGAGCTGTTTTTT. This translates into CASGGGGTNTGELFF.

The chain joins TRBV10-1 to TRBJ1-5; the match to TRBD1 covers 7 bases. Germline V gives CDR1 WNHNN, CDR2 SYGVQD (reference sequence). The CDR3 runs to 12 residues. The DNA for the CDR3 is TGCTGGGGAGGGGGCAGCAATCAGCCCCAGCATTTT. Its protein is CWGGGSNQPQHF.

This chain links TRBV28 with TRBJ2-7; tentatively, D is TRBD1 or TRBD2 (5 bases each). Germline V CDR1 and CDR2: MDHEN, SYDVKM. V lost 6 bases, J lost 0 bases, and 18 bases lay in between. CDR3 length equals 16 residues. This chain's CDR3 is CASRGGRQRYSYEQYF. The CDR3, as DNA: TGTGCCAGCAGAGGTGGGAGACAGCGCTACTCCTACGAGCAGTACTTC.

CDR3 amino acids: CASSYGQGTHYGYTF. CDR3 in DNA: TGTGCCAGCAGCTATGGACAGGGGACTCACTATGGCTACACCTTC. The chain uses TRBV5-4 and TRBJ1-2; 9 nucleotides align to TRBD1. With 3 bases clipped from V and 3 bases from J, the junction kept 6 bases outside the gene matches. Germline values: CDR1 SGHNT, CDR2 YYREEE (reference sequence). The CDR3 runs 15 residues.

This clone appeared a few times. Other DNA sequences in the same sample also yield this CDR3. The rearrangement links TRBV28 to TRBJ1-6, with 7 bases lining up with TRBD1. The germline V gene has CDR1 MDHEN and CDR2 SYDVKM. The CDR3 totals 14 residues. The junction had 6 bases not matched to a gene; V was cut back by 5 bases and J by 8 bases. CDR3 nucleotides: TGTGCCAGCAGTCCAGGGGGTAGGGATTCACCCCTCCACTTT. Translated: CASSPGGRDSPLHF.

The J gene is TRBJ2-1, the V gene TRBV7-2, with 13 bases that match TRBD2. The ends lost 5 bases at V and 10 bases at J; junction bases unmatched: 8. CDR3 length equals 15 residues. Germline CDR1 SGHTA, CDR2 FQGNSA. The CDR3 loop reads CASSPRLAGGREQFF. In DNA, the CDR3 is TGTGCCAGCAGCCCCCGACTAGCGGGGGGACGGGAGCAGTTCTTC.

This clone was observed a single time. The rearrangement uses TRBV6-5 and TRBJ2-3; D unclear. CDR3 length equals 12 residues. CDR1 and CDR2 from the germline V gene are MNHEY and SVGAGI. Trimming cost V 6 bases and J 2 bases, with 6 bases left between them. CDR3 in amino acids: CASSPNTDTQYF. CDR3 nucleotide sequence: TGTGCCAGCAGCCCCAACACAGATACGCAGTATTTT.

The chain recombines TRBV28 with TRBJ1-1; 7 nucleotides align to TRBD1. The CDR3 consists of 15 residues. With V trimmed by 8 bases and J by 5 bases, 14 bases remained unmatched. CDR1 MDHEN and CDR2 SYDVKM come from the germline V gene. CDR3 nucleotides: TGTGCCAGCCGGGGAGGGGGGACACAGGGGACTGAAGCTTTCTTT. Its translation is CASRGGGTQGTEAFF.

This clone was found once. The chain employs TRBV5-8 and TRBJ2-1; D might be TRBD1 (5 bases). The CDR3 is 13 amino acids. V lost 1 base to trimming and J lost 6 bases, with 8 bases between them. CDR1 is SGHTS, CDR2 YDEGEE, per germline. The CDR3 sequence: CASSLWTSNEQFF. CDR3 DNA: TGTGCCAGCAGCTTGTGGACATCCAATGAGCAGTTCTTC.

The V call is TRBV5-1, the J call TRBJ1-2; D unclear. The CDR3 covers 15 residues. Germline assignment: CDR1 SGHRS and CDR2 YFSETQ. The germline V and J ends were trimmed by 0 bases and 2 bases, with 11 bases remaining between them. This CDR3 is CASSLGPGQNYGYTF. CDR3 sequence (DNA): TGCGCCAGCAGCTTGGGTCCTGGGCAAAACTATGGCTACACCTTC.

The V call is TRBV7-2, the J call TRBJ2-2; TRBD2 is a possible D gene (5 bases). The germline V and J ends were trimmed by 5 bases and 6 bases, with 16 bases remaining between them. The CDR3 is made up of 15 amino acids. Per germline, CDR1 SGHTA and CDR2 FQGNSA. This chain's CDR3 is CASSPRLGVAGELFF. As DNA, the CDR3 is TGTGCCAGCAGCCCCAGACTGGGAGTGGCCGGGGAGCTGTTTTTT.

This sequence joins TRBV19 and TRBJ1-2; D remains ambiguous. Germline V gene lookup returns CDR1 LNHDA and CDR2 SQIVND (reference sequence). CDR3 length: 13 amino acids. Between the trimmed V and J ends, which lost 7 bases and 4 bases, there was a span of 13 bases. DNA for the CDR3: TGTGCCAGTACTCCCGGCGGGGTCTATGGCTACACCTTC. Protein sequence: CASTPGGVYGYTF.

The rearrangement uses TRBV6-1 and TRBJ1-3; D not resolved. The V end lost 2 bases, the J end lost 4 bases, and 12 bases lay between the germline ends. This CDR3 is built from 15 residues. Germline V CDR1 and CDR2: MNHNS, SASEGT. Here the CDR3 reads CASSERPTLGNTIYF. The DNA for the CDR3 is TGTGCCAGCAGTGAACGGCCAACGTTAGGAAACACCATATATTTT.

This clone was observed once. The gene calls are TRBV28 and TRBJ2-3, with 8 bases that match TRBD1. The trim removed 3 bases at V and 3 bases at J, leaving 5 bases unmatched. Germline CDR1 reads MDHEN; CDR2 reads SYDVKM. The CDR3 has 15 residues. The CDR3 loop is CASSFYQGATDTQYF. DNA of the CDR3: TGTGCCAGCAGTTTTTACCAGGGGGCGACAGATACGCAGTATTTT. Together with reference TRBV28 and TRBJ2-3, the CDR3 gives the full variable domain: DVKVTQSSRYLVKRTGEKVFLECVQDMDHENMFWYRQDPGLGLRLIYFSYDVKMKEKGDIPEGYSVSREKKERFSLILESASTNQTSMYLCASSFYQGATDTQYFGPGTRLTVL.

This clone was seen ten or more times. The chain links TRBV28 to TRBJ1-2; D call uncertain. Germline values: CDR1 MDHEN, CDR2 SYDVKM. V was pared by 3 bases and J by 3 bases, with 8 bases between. The CDR3 totals 13 residues. CDR3 in amino acids: CASSFDGDYGYTF. DNA of the CDR3: TGTGCCAGCAGTTTTGATGGAGACTATGGCTACACCTTC.

The CDR3 loop reads CASSWQGTHGGDTQYF. CDR3 sequence (DNA): TGTGCCAGCAGTTGGCAGGGGACCCACGGTGGAGATACGCAGTATTTT. The chain links TRBV27 to TRBJ2-3; weak D call: TRBD1 (6 bases). The V end lost 4 bases, the J end lost 5 bases, and 19 bases lay between the germline ends. The CDR3 spans 16 residues. CDR1 is MNHEY, CDR2 SMNVEV, per germline (reference sequence).

The rearrangement links TRBV7-6 to TRBJ1-1, with D possibly being TRBD1 (5 bases). The germline V gene encodes CDR1 SGHVS and CDR2 FNYEAQ. The V gene lost 1 base and the J gene lost 5 bases, with 17 bases spanning the gap. CDR3 length: 16 amino acids. Written as DNA, the CDR3 is TGTGCCAGCAGCTTAGTGTACGGGACCGGAGGAACTGAAGCTTTCTTT. It encodes CASSLVYGTGGTEAFF.

The DNA for the CDR3 is TGTGCCAGCAGCTTAGCCAGTAATGAAAAACTGTTTTTT. This codes for CASSLASNEKLFF. J is TRBJ1-4 and V is TRBV7-6; no reliable D call. V was trimmed by 0 bases and J by 4 bases, leaving 3 bases between them. The CDR3 consists of 13 residues. Germline V gene lookup returns CDR1 SGHVS and CDR2 FNYEAQ. Full variable domain (rest looked up from reference TRBV7-6 and TRBJ1-4): GAGVSQSPRYKVTKRGQDVALRCDPISGHVSLYWYRQALGQGPEFLTYFNYEAQQDKSGLPNDRFSAERPEGSISTLTIQRTEQRDSAMYRCASSLASNEKLFFGSGTQLSVL.

V and J are TRBV7-9 and TRBJ1-1, with D possibly TRBD1 on 5 matching bases. The CDR3 contains 13 residues. Trimming left V 5 bases short and J 5 bases short, with 12 bases between. Looked up from germline, CDR1 is SEHNR and CDR2 is FQNEAQ (reference sequence). CDR3 sequence: CASSRIEGTEAFF. Here the CDR3 DNA reads TGTGCCAGCAGCCGAATCGAGGGGACTGAAGCTTTCTTT. The variable domain in full, with the rest retrieved from reference TRBV7-9 and TRBJ1-1, is DTGVSQNPRHKITKRGQNVTFRCDPISEHNRLYWYRQTLGQGPEFLTYFQNEAQLEKSRLLSDRFSAERPKGSFSTLEIQRTEQGDSAMYLCASSRIEGTEAFFGQGTRLTVV.

This clone was found once. V usage is TRBV4-3 and J usage is TRBJ2-5, with 9 bases aligning to TRBD1. The trim removed 3 bases at V and 4 bases at J, leaving 3 bases unmatched. The germline CDR1 and CDR2 sequences are LGHNA and YSLEER. The CDR3 covers 14 residues. In DNA form, the CDR3 reads TGCGCCAGCAGCCAGTACAGGGGGCGAGAGACCCAGTACTTC. Translating it yields CASSQYRGRETQYF.

This clone showed up just a few times. The chain uses TRBV6-1 and TRBJ2-1; TRBD2 agrees at 8 bases. The CDR3 contains 19 residues. Unmatched junction bases numbered 17, after V lost 4 bases and J lost 3 bases. Germline V gene sequence: CDR1 MNHNS, CDR2 SASEGT. CDR3 in DNA: TGTGCCAGCAGTGCACCCCCGGGGGGGAGAAGCGGGAACTACAATGAGCAGTTCTTC. Protein sequence: CASSAPPGGRSGNYNEQFF.

This clone was detected a few times. The rearrangement links TRBV27 to TRBJ2-1, with a possible D match to TRBD2 (6 bases). The CDR3 length is 15 residues. V was shortened by 5 bases and J by 0 bases, with 11 bases between the two germline ends. Germline CDR1 is MNHEY and CDR2 is SMNVEV (reference sequence). The CDR3 sequence: CASSRETSSYNEQFF. The CDR3 DNA is TGTGCCAGCAGTCGGGAGACTAGCTCCTACAATGAGCAGTTCTTC.

The V gene is TRBV6-5, the J gene TRBJ1-1; D not certain. CDR1 is MNHEY, CDR2 SVGAGI, per germline. This CDR3 has 12 amino acids. The V end lost 2 bases, the J end lost 4 bases, and 5 bases lay between the germline ends. The CDR3 DNA sequence: TGTGCCAGCAGTTACGAGGCCACTGAAGCTTTCTTT. The encoded protein is CASSYEATEAFF.

The V call is TRBV4-1, the J call TRBJ2-7; 9 bases align to TRBD1. This CDR3 spans 15 amino acids. The V segment lost 1 base and the J segment 6 bases; nucleotides outside the gene matches: 7. Germline-derived CDR1 and CDR2 are MGHRA and YSYEKL. The CDR3 DNA follows: TGCGCCAGCAGCCAAGCGGGACAGGGTTTTGGCGAGCAGTACTTC. The encoded protein is CASSQAGQGFGEQYF.

The chain combines TRBV5-4 with TRBJ1-1; D uncertain. V shed 0 bases and J shed 0 bases, with 9 bases lying between them. Germline CDR1 is SGHNT and CDR2 is YYREEE (reference sequence). This CDR3 comprises 15 residues. The CDR3 nucleotides read TGTGCCAGCAGCTTGGCAGTGCCCATGAACACTGAAGCTTTCTTT. This translates into CASSLAVPMNTEAFF. Using reference TRBV5-4 and TRBJ1-1 for the parts outside the CDR3, the full variable domain is ETGVTQSPTHLIKTRGQQVTLRCSSQSGHNTVSWYQQALGQGPQFIFQYYREEENGRGNFPPRFSGLQFPNYSSELNVNALELDDSALYLCASSLAVPMNTEAFFGQGTRLTVV.